This record concerns one T cell receptor (beta chain) sequence. Antigen specificity is unknown. This entry belongs to a study of cytomegalovirus exposure and HLA in healthy donors. This PCR relied on a set of 60 Vbeta primers and 13 Jbeta primers. Some clones are missing from TCRdb's copy, which holds only in-frame ones; the method was immunoSEQ multiplex PCR. The sample yields over 85,000 clones, approximately 84% seen once. Study findings and constraints: For most TCR sequences rarity was the rule, although some public TCRs occurred in many donors. It was reported that TCR beta sequences correctly inferred the HLA-A and HLA-B alleles for most subjects. TCR beta chains numbering 150 to 200 were designated cytomegalovirus-associated.

Sequenced material: PBMCs. The origin of this receptor is a man in his forties in good health and CMV-seronegative.

The CDR3 DNA reads TGTGCCAGAAGTTGTGACGGAGATAACTATGGCTACACCTTC. Translated, it gives CARSCDGDNYGYTF. The rearrangement links TRBV5-3 to TRBJ1-2; the D is unclear. TRBV5-3 is an ORF, with its function uncertain. This CDR3 region has 14 residues. The ends were cut back, 5 bases at V and 1 base at J, with 12 bases in the middle.